Following are 6 T cell receptor beta chains from one sample sequenced in a study of glioma-infiltrating T cells after dendritic cell vaccination. Using immunoSEQ multiplex PCR, the repertoire was profiled, and TCRdb retains in-frame clones only, with some absent. Of tens of thousands of clones in the sample, almost 85% were seen once. Sequencing was performed on blood, taken before dendritic cell vaccination. The receptors stem from a human donor with glioblastoma.

V gene TRBV7-9 combines with J gene TRBJ2-7; TRBD1 aligns across 9 bases. Germline V gene data show CDR1 as SEHNR and CDR2 as FQNEAQ (reference sequence). CDR3 length: 15 residues. J was trimmed by 4 bases and V by 5 bases; bases with no gene match: 9. CDR3 region: CASSPTGQGRYEQYF. CDR3 DNA sequence: TGTGCCAGCAGCCCGACCGGACAGGGGAGGTACGAGCAGTACTTC. Based on the CDR3 plus reference TRBV7-9 and TRBJ2-7, the full variable domain is DTGVSQNPRHKITKRGQNVTFRCDPISEHNRLYWYRQTLGQGPEFLTYFQNEAQLEKSRLLSDRFSAERPKGSFSTLEIQRTEQGDSAMYLCASSPTGQGRYEQYFGPGTRLTVT.

The chain recombines TRBV19 with TRBJ2-7; 7 positions match TRBD2. Germline V CDR1 and CDR2: LNHDA, SQIVND (reference sequence). The CDR3 is made up of 14 amino acids. V lost 5 bases, J lost 7 bases, and 11 bases stayed unmatched. CDR3 coding DNA: TGTGCCAGTAGTCTCATCGCGGGGGTAGGGGAGCAGTACTTC. Its translation: CASSLIAGVGEQYF. The full variable domain, its missing parts supplied by reference TRBV19 and TRBJ2-7, is DGGITQSPKYLFRKEGQNVTLSCEQNLNHDAMYWYRQDPGQGLRLIYYSQIVNDFQKGDIAEGYSVSREKKESFPLTVTSAQKNPTAFYLCASSLIAGVGEQYFGPGTRLTVT.

The chain recombines TRBV7-9 with TRBJ1-5, with unresolved D. CDR1 SEHNR and CDR2 FQNEAQ come from the germline V gene (reference sequence). V was trimmed by 3 bases and J by 3 bases, leaving 15 bases between them. CDR3 length equals 16 residues. CDR3 residues: CASSLYKQASNQPQHF. As DNA, the CDR3 is TGTGCCAGCAGCTTGTATAAGCAGGCGTCCAATCAGCCCCAGCATTTT. The entire variable domain, with the rest obtained from reference TRBV7-9 and TRBJ1-5, is as follows: DTGVSQNPRHKITKRGQNVTFRCDPISEHNRLYWYRQTLGQGPEFLTYFQNEAQLEKSRLLSDRFSAERPKGSFSTLEIQRTEQGDSAMYLCASSLYKQASNQPQHFGDGTRLSIL.

This clone appeared a few times. The chain has TRBV6-1 and TRBJ2-7; possible D gene TRBD1, 6 bases. Germline V gene sequence: CDR1 MNHNS, CDR2 SASEGT. The CDR3 contains 13 residues. The V end was cut by 6 bases, the J end by 6 bases, with 15 bases between. CDR3 nucleotide sequence: TGTGCCAGCAGGATATCAGGGGATGGCGAGCAGTACGTC. It translates to CASRISGDGEQYV.

The chain is built from TRBV2 and TRBJ2-5; D possibly corresponds to TRBD1 (5 bases). This CDR3 spans 12 amino acids. Trimming stripped 5 bases from V and 2 bases from J, with 6 bases between. Germline V gene sequence: CDR1 SNHLY, CDR2 FYNNEI. This chain's CDR3 is CASSPGQETQYF. Here the CDR3 DNA reads TGTGCCAGCAGTCCAGGGCAAGAGACCCAGTACTTC.

The rearrangement joins TRBV2 to TRBJ2-7; 7 nucleotides line up with TRBD2. In germline, CDR1 is SNHLY, CDR2 FYNNEI. This CDR3 is built from 15 residues. V was clipped by 3 bases and J by 3 bases; unmatched bases: 8. The CDR3 spells CASSDEAGVYYEQYV. The CDR3 DNA is TGTGCCAGCAGTGATGAGGCGGGAGTGTACTACGAGCAGTACGTC.